This T cell receptor beta chain was observed in a study of PD-L1 blockade in urothelial cancer. The length of the CDR3 is 15 residues. Germline loops: CDR1 SQVTM, CDR2 ANQGSEA. Trimming removed 3 bases from V and 3 bases from J; junction bases left unmatched: 6. This table comes from immunoSEQ multiplex PCR, and its TCRdb copy is limited to in-frame clones, with some not included. The sample has around 45,000 clones, around nine tenths seen once; the top ten hold roughly 14%. Sample: PBMCs, taken around atezolizumab (anti-PD-L1) treatment. The V call is TRBV29-1, the J call TRBJ2-1; 9 bases map to TRBD2. This receptor was taken from a woman aged 55-69 years with urothelial cancer. The CDR3 reads CSVEGSGRGYNEQFF. The CDR3 DNA reads TGCAGCGTTGAGGGTAGCGGGAGAGGCTACAATGAGCAGTTCTTC.